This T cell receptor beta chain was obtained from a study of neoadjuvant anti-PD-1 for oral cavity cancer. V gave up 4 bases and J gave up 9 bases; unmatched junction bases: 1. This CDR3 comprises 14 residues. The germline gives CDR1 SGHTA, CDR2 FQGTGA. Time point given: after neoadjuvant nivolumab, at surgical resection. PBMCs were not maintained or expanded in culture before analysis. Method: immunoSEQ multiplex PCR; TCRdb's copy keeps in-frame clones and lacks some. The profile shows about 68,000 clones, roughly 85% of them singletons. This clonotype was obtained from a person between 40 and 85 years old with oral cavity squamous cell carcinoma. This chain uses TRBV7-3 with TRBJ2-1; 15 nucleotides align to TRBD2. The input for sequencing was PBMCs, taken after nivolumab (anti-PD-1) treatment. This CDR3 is CASSSGLAGGEQFF. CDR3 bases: TGTGCCAGCAGCTCGGGACTAGCGGGAGGTGAGCAGTTCTTC.